Following are 28 T cell receptor beta chains from one sample sequenced in a study of T cells after yellow fever vaccination. Via MiXCR, TCRdb re-called the 5' RACE reads, giving one row per CDR3 protein. The table has about 69,000 distinct CDR3 sequences, 4.5% to 7.5% seen once; the top ten hold 2.2%. The sample was CD4+ T cells sorted from PBMCs, taken roughly 15 days after the first yellow fever vaccination. The receptors were sampled from a man aged 18 to 29 who received the YFV17D yellow fever vaccine.

The sample holds many counts of this clonotype. CDR3 amino acids: CASSVGRTYNSPLHF. The CDR3 DNA is TGCGCCAGCAGCGTGGGACGTACCTATAATTCACCCCTCCACTTT. The V gene is TRBV5-1, the J gene TRBJ1-6; a weak D match, TRBD1 (5 bases). Germline V lookup: CDR1 SGHRS, CDR2 YFSETQ. Trimming stripped 4 bases from V and 2 bases from J, with 10 bases between. The CDR3 length is 15 residues.

In its sample, this clonotype was seen many times. The J gene is TRBJ2-5, the V gene TRBV12-3 or TRBV12-4; D uncertain. The CDR3 has 12 residues. The V gene lost 3 bases and the J gene lost 3 bases, with 5 bases spanning the gap. CDR3 amino acids: CASSFGEETQYF. The CDR3, as DNA: TGTGCCAGCAGTTTCGGTGAAGAGACCCAGTACTTC.

This clonotype occurred many times. The V and J genes are TRBV5-1 and TRBJ1-2; unclear D gene. CDR3 length: 15 residues. Per germline, CDR1 SGHRS and CDR2 YFSETQ. The V end lost 0 bases, the J end lost 5 bases, and 14 bases lay between the germline ends. In DNA, the CDR3 is TGCGCCAGCAGCTTGGCCTGGACGGCATCTTATGGCTACACCTTC. Translating it yields CASSLAWTASYGYTF.

This clonotype came up many times. The chain links TRBV4-2 to TRBJ1-2, with D perhaps matching TRBD1 (5 bases). The CDR3 loop spans 14 amino acids. Germline V CDR1 and CDR2: LGHNA, YNFKEQ. V was clipped by 2 bases and J by 8 bases, with 15 bases between them. Here the CDR3 DNA reads TGTGCCAGCAGCCAATCAGCAGGGTTATTAGGCTACACCTTC. It encodes CASSQSAGLLGYTF.

The table lists this clonotype with many counts. This chain links TRBV4-1 with TRBJ2-3; D uncertain. V was shortened by 0 bases and J by 3 bases, with 16 bases between the two germline ends. The V gene's germline CDR1 is MGHRA and CDR2 YSYEKL. The CDR3 consists of 17 residues. The CDR3 nucleotides read TGCGCCAGCAGCCAAGATTGGTGGGGTACGGTTACAGATACGCAGTATTTT. The encoded protein is CASSQDWWGTVTDTQYF.

The table lists this clonotype with many counts. The genes are TRBV29-1 and TRBJ2-3, with no clear D. The length of the CDR3 is 13 residues. V was shortened by 3 bases and J by 2 bases, with 9 bases between the two germline ends. CDR1 and CDR2 from the germline V gene are SQVTM and ANQGSEA. DNA for the CDR3: TGCAGCGTTGAGGGTAAATTCACAGATACGCAGTATTTT. The encoded protein is CSVEGKFTDTQYF.

This chain connects TRBV12-3 or TRBV12-4 to TRBJ2-1; D is perhaps TRBD2 (6 bases). CDR3 length: 15 residues. Trimming cost V 4 bases and J 0 bases, with 10 bases left between them. CDR3: CASSSLGSSYNEQFF. CDR3 coding DNA: TGTGCCAGCAGTTCCCTCGGGAGCTCCTACAATGAGCAGTTCTTC.

This clonotype was seen a few times. This sequence joins TRBV6-5 and TRBJ1-1; D gene unclear. Germline CDR1 and CDR2: MNHEY and SVGAGI. The V end lost 6 bases, the J end lost 8 bases, and 10 bases lay between the germline ends. The CDR3 covers 11 residues. The CDR3 is CASSSRVEAFF. The CDR3 DNA follows: TGTGCCAGCAGCTCGAGAGTCGAAGCTTTCTTT.

This clonotype was seen more than once but under ten times. This sequence joins TRBV18 and TRBJ2-3, with TRBD1 identical over 8 bases. The V gene end was trimmed by 6 bases and the J gene end by 0 bases; junction bases not matched to a gene: 2. The germline V gene has CDR1 KGHSH and CDR2 LQKENI. The CDR3 is 14 residues long. CDR3 in DNA: TGTGCCAGCTCGCGACAGGGGAGCACAGATACGCAGTATTTT. Its protein is CASSRQGSTDTQYF.

This clonotype came up many times. This chain connects TRBV5-1 to TRBJ1-3; no reliable D call. The CDR3 runs to 13 residues. The germline V gene encodes CDR1 SGHRS and CDR2 YFSETQ. Trimming removed 6 bases from V and 2 bases from J, with 9 bases in between. The DNA for the CDR3 is TGCGCCAGCAACAGTGGGGCTGGAAACACCATATATTTT. This sequence encodes CASNSGAGNTIYF.

This clonotype was seen ten or more times. CDR3 coding DNA: TGCAGTGGATTCCTAGCGGCCACAGATACGCAGTATTTT. Protein product: CSGFLAATDTQYF. This rearrangement joins TRBV20-1 to TRBJ2-3, with 7 bases identical to TRBD2. Losses at the gene ends were 7 bases for V and 2 bases for J; bases not matched to a gene: 6. In germline, CDR1 is DFQATT, CDR2 SNEGSKA (reference sequence). The length of the CDR3 is 13 residues.

A word on this clonotype: Sequence at one end of the junction differs from germline and may be a read error. The chain employs TRBV19 and TRBJ2-3, with D maybe TRBD2 (5 bases). This CDR3 has 15 residues. Germline V lookup: CDR1 LNHDA, CDR2 SQIVND (reference sequence). DNA for the CDR3: TGTGCTAGTAGTTCGACTATCGGATACACAGATACGCAGTATTTT. The encoded protein is CASSSTIGYTDTQYF.

This clonotype was recorded many times. This chain joins TRBV5-1 and TRBJ1-6, with 9 bases identical to TRBD1. The V gene's germline CDR1 is SGHRS and CDR2 YFSETQ. V trimming: 5 bases; J trimming: 1 base; junction bases outside the gene matches: 10. This CDR3 is 18 amino acids long. Here the CDR3 reads CASRAGTGLRSYNSPLHF. The CDR3 region has the DNA TGCGCCAGCAGGGCCGGGACAGGGCTCAGATCCTATAATTCACCCCTCCACTTT.

This clonotype was counted a single time. A read error is possible here, since a much larger clone lies one base away. The chain joins TRBV4-2 to TRBJ1-5; perhaps TRBD1 as D (6 bases). This CDR3 contains 13 residues. The germline V gene has CDR1 LGHNA and CDR2 YNFKEQ. Trimming took off 4 bases at V and 6 bases at J, with 10 bases between the two ends. DNA for the CDR3: TGTGCCAGCAGCCCTAACAGGGTTCAGCCCCAGCATTTT. Amino acids: CASSPNRVQPQHF.

In its sample, this clonotype was seen many times. This rearrangement joins TRBV9 to TRBJ2-5, with 8 positions matching TRBD1. Germline values: CDR1 SGDLS, CDR2 YYNGEE. The CDR3 spans 16 residues. J was trimmed by 6 bases and V by 0 bases; bases with no gene match: 10. CDR3 DNA sequence: TGTGCCAGCAGCGTAGCCGGGACAGGAGGTGTTCAGACCCAGTACTTC. It specifies CASSVAGTGGVQTQYF. Full variable domain (rest looked up from reference TRBV9 and TRBJ2-5): DSGVTQTPKHLITATGQRVTLRCSPRSGDLSVYWYQQSLDQGLQFLIQYYNGEERAKGNILERFSAQQFPDLHSELNLSSLELGDSALYFCASSVAGTGGVQTQYFGPGTRLLVL.

Points on this clonotype: This may be a read error: a much more frequent sequence differs by one nucleotide. V and J are TRBV5-1 and TRBJ2-2; D not resolved. Germline V CDR1 and CDR2: SGHRS, YFSETQ. The length of the CDR3 is 16 residues. Written as DNA, the CDR3 is TGCGCCATCAGCCTAAAAGATTGGGGATTTCCCGGGGAGCTGTTTTTT. Translation: CAISLKDWGFPGELFF.

This clonotype was seen many times. The chain has TRBV7-9 and TRBJ2-5; maybe TRBD2 (7 bases). CDR3 length equals 16 residues. V was cut by 2 bases and J by 0 bases, with 13 bases left in between. Per germline, CDR1 SEHNR and CDR2 FQNEAQ (reference sequence). The CDR3 DNA follows: TGTGCCAGCAGCTTAACGGCGGGGGCATACCAAGAGACCCAGTACTTC. Translation gives CASSLTAGAYQETQYF.

This clonotype was observed many times. The DNA for the CDR3 is TGTGCCAGCAAACCGGGGGGGCCGAGCACAGATACGCAGTATTTT. It translates to CASKPGGPSTDTQYF. V gene TRBV11-2 combines with J gene TRBJ2-3, with 8 bases fitting TRBD2. Germline trimming cut 7 bases from V and 0 bases from J; bases unmatched to any gene: 6. Germline V lookup: CDR1 SGHAT, CDR2 FQNNGV. This CDR3 contains 15 residues.

This clonotype has a handful of counts. The chain carries TRBV20-1 and TRBJ1-2; 8 bases line up with TRBD1. The V gene end was trimmed by 4 bases and the J gene end by 6 bases; junction bases not matched to a gene: 4. From germline, CDR1 is DFQATT and CDR2 SNEGSKA (reference sequence). The CDR3 sequence is 12 residues long. CDR3 loop: CSATDRGHGYTF. For the CDR3, the DNA is TGCAGTGCTACCGACAGGGGCCATGGCTACACCTTC.

This clonotype was counted ten times or more. This sequence joins TRBV20-1 and TRBJ2-3, with 11 bases identical to TRBD2. The V and J ends lost 5 bases and 4 bases, in that order; junction bases with no gene match: 5. This CDR3 is 14 amino acids long. CDR1 is DFQATT and CDR2 is SNEGSKA in the germline V gene (reference sequence). CDR3 amino acids: CSAYTSGGADTQYF. Written as DNA, the CDR3 is TGCAGTGCTTATACTAGCGGGGGAGCAGATACGCAGTATTTT.

Written as DNA, the CDR3 is TGCGCCAGCAACCTCGCCCCGGGTAGCTACGAGCAGTACGTC. Translation gives CASNLAPGSYEQYV. This chain joins TRBV5-1 and TRBJ2-7; D is unresolved. The CDR3 sequence is 14 residues long. V lost 6 bases and J lost 3, with 16 bases in between. In germline, CDR1 is SGHRS, CDR2 YFSETQ.

This clonotype was seen at least ten times. J is TRBJ2-3 and V is TRBV14; no clear D gene. Per the germline V gene, CDR1 is SGHDN and CDR2 is FVKESK. This CDR3 is built from 18 residues. V lost 0 bases and J 6 bases, leaving 22 bases between the germline ends. The CDR3, as DNA: TGTGCCAGCAGCCAAGATTCACCAGAGACGTGGGTTTATGATACGCAGTATTTT. Residues: CASSQDSPETWVYDTQYF.

This clonotype showed up many times. The chain is built from TRBV11-2 and TRBJ2-2; a weak D match, TRBD2 (5 bases). Germline V gives CDR1 SGHAT, CDR2 FQNNGV. V was shortened by 5 bases and J by 2 bases, with 9 bases between the two germline ends. The CDR3 is 14 residues long. Written as DNA, the CDR3 is TGTGCCAGCAGCCCGCGACTAAACACCGGGGAGCTGTTTTTT. Translation: CASSPRLNTGELFF.

This clonotype was recorded many times. J is TRBJ1-2 and V is TRBV7-2, with D hard to call. The CDR3 is 14 amino acids. Trimming stripped 5 bases from V and 0 bases from J, with 10 bases between. Germline-derived CDR1 and CDR2 are SGHTA and FQGNSA. The CDR3 nucleotides are TGTGCCAGCAGCCGTCAAGGATCTAACTATGGCTACACCTTC. Amino acid sequence: CASSRQGSNYGYTF.

This chain connects TRBV5-5 to TRBJ2-7, with D perhaps given as TRBD1 or TRBD2 (5 bases each). V lost 9 bases, J lost 5 bases, and 24 bases lay in between. The germline V gene has CDR1 SGHKS and CDR2 YYEKEE (reference sequence). The CDR3 runs 15 residues. The CDR3 loop is CAMGPGTASTNEQYF. Here the CDR3 DNA reads TGTGCCATGGGCCCTGGGACCGCCTCCACCAACGAGCAGTACTTC.

This clonotype was recorded at least ten times. This chain links TRBV18 with TRBJ1-5; a possible D gene is TRBD1 (5 bases). The CDR3 has 16 residues. Germline V gives CDR1 KGHSH, CDR2 LQKENI. Trimming removed 0 bases at V and 0 bases at J, with 9 bases between. The CDR3 nucleotides read TGTGCCAGCTCACCACCAGGGGTTTATAGCAATCAGCCCCAGCATTTT. Translated, it gives CASSPPGVYSNQPQHF. Together with reference TRBV18 and TRBJ1-5, the CDR3 gives the full variable domain: NAGVMQNPRHLVRRRGQEARLRCSPMKGHSHVYWYRQLPEEGLKFMVYLQKENIIDESGMPKERFSAEFPKEGPSILRIQQVVRGDSAAYFCASSPPGVYSNQPQHFGDGTRLSIL.

At least ten counts were recorded for this clonotype. The rearrangement uses TRBV6-5 and TRBJ1-3; 7 bases map to TRBD1. The germline gives CDR1 MNHEY, CDR2 SVGAGI. The CDR3 extends over 14 amino acids. The V gene end was trimmed by 8 bases and the J gene end by 4 bases; junction bases not matched to a gene: 8. CDR3: CASAGTVEGNTIYF. The CDR3 DNA follows: TGTGCCAGCGCCGGGACAGTCGAGGGAAACACCATATATTTT.

This clonotype was observed at least ten times. The CDR3 coding sequence is TGTGCCAGCAGGGGGACTAGCGGTAATTGGGAGACCCAGTACTTC. This encodes CASRGTSGNWETQYF. The V call is TRBV28, the J call TRBJ2-5; 11 nucleotides line up with TRBD2. This CDR3 region has 15 residues. CDR1 is MDHEN, CDR2 SYDVKM, per germline. V lost 6 bases and J lost 5; bases outside the gene matches: 8.